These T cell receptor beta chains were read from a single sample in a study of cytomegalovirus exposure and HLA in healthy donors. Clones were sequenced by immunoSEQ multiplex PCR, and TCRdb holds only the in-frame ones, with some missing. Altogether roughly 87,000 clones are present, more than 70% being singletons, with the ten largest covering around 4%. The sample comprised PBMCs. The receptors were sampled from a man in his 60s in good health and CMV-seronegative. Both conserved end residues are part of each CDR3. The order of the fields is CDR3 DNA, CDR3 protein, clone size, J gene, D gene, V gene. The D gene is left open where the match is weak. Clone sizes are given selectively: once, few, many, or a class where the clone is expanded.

CDR3nt: TGTGCCAGCAGAATTTCGGAGGGGCATGAGCAGTTCTTC
CDR3aa: CASRISEGHEQFF
abundance: -
j_gene: TRBJ2-1
d_gene: -
v_gene: TRBV6-5

CDR3nt: TGCGCCAGCAGAGGAGGGTCCGGGGCCCTTTGGGAAGAGACCCAGTACTTC
CDR3aa: CASRGGSGALWEETQYF
abundance: once
j_gene: TRBJ2-5
d_gene: -
v_gene: TRBV5-1

CDR3nt: TGTGCCAGCAGTAATAGCGGAAACTCCTACAATGAGCAGTTCTTC
CDR3aa: CASSNSGNSYNEQFF
abundance: medium-sized
j_gene: TRBJ2-1
d_gene: -
v_gene: TRBV6-5

CDR3nt: TGTGCCAGCAGCCCCCTCGGGATTACGGCCGAAGCTTTCTTT
CDR3aa: CASSPLGITAEAFF
abundance: -
j_gene: TRBJ1-1
d_gene: -
v_gene: TRBV2

CDR3nt: TGTGCCAGCAGTTTGATAGGGGCACACGAGCAGTTCTTC
CDR3aa: CASSLIGAHEQFF
abundance: -
j_gene: TRBJ2-1
d_gene: -
v_gene: TRBV27

CDR3nt: TGTGCCAGCAGTGACGATGCGGGTGGGGCCAACGTCCTGACTTTC
CDR3aa: CASSDDAGGANVLTF
abundance: few
j_gene: TRBJ2-6
d_gene: -
v_gene: TRBV6-4

CDR3nt: TGTGCCAGCAGGGCCCAACAGTCTAACTATGGCTACACCTTC
CDR3aa: CASRAQQSNYGYTF
abundance: -
j_gene: TRBJ1-2
d_gene: -
v_gene: TRBV2

CDR3nt: TGTGCCAGCAGTGAACTAGGGGTGGGGAATGAGCAGTTCTTC
CDR3aa: CASSELGVGNEQFF
abundance: -
j_gene: TRBJ2-1
d_gene: -
v_gene: TRBV2

CDR3nt: TGTGCCAGAAGCTTACGGGGGGGCCCGGACAATGAGCAGTTCTTC
CDR3aa: CARSLRGGPDNEQFF
abundance: -
j_gene: TRBJ2-1
d_gene: TRBD2
v_gene: TRBV5-3

CDR3nt: TGTGCCAGCAGGCACTGGACAGGGGGCAACAGGAACACTGAAGCTTTCTTT
CDR3aa: CASRHWTGGNRNTEAFF
abundance: -
j_gene: TRBJ1-1
d_gene: TRBD1
v_gene: TRBV5-8

CDR3nt: TGCGCCAGCAGCTTGCCCCAGGGAGGGTCGAACACTGAAGCTTTCTTT
CDR3aa: CASSLPQGGSNTEAFF
abundance: few
j_gene: TRBJ1-1
d_gene: -
v_gene: TRBV5-1

CDR3nt: TGTGCCAGCAGCCCCCTCATGGACAGTGAAAAACTGTTTTTT
CDR3aa: CASSPLMDSEKLFF
abundance: -
j_gene: TRBJ1-4
d_gene: -
v_gene: TRBV11-1

CDR3nt: TGCAGCGTGGCGAGCGGGGACTCCTACAATGAGCAGTTCTTC
CDR3aa: CSVASGDSYNEQFF
abundance: once
j_gene: TRBJ2-1
d_gene: TRBD2
v_gene: TRBV29-1

CDR3nt: TGTGCCAGCAGCCCCCAGCAGGGGACTAATGAAAAACTGTTTTTT
CDR3aa: CASSPQQGTNEKLFF
abundance: -
j_gene: TRBJ1-4
d_gene: -
v_gene: TRBV6-5

CDR3nt: TGTGCCAGTACCCCCGACCCGGGACATACCTACGAGCAGTACTTC
CDR3aa: CASTPDPGHTYEQYF
abundance: -
j_gene: TRBJ2-7
d_gene: -
v_gene: TRBV19

CDR3nt: TGCGCCAGCAACAGTAGCCGGAGGGTCTACGAGCAGTACTTC
CDR3aa: CASNSSRRVYEQYF
abundance: many
j_gene: TRBJ2-7
d_gene: -
v_gene: TRBV10-1